This T cell receptor beta chain was found in a study of cytomegalovirus exposure and HLA in healthy donors (dated 2017 in TCRdb). Study-level background: In an earlier analysis of approximately 500 of the donors, 276 Gb of sequence data and some 100 million unique TCR beta sequences from 150 million to 200 million T cells were reported. About 300 gigabases of sequencing data and tens of millions of unique TCR sequences made up an early release that covered approximately 650 HLA-typed donors. The genetic ancestry cluster associated with self-reported Caucasian donors included around four fifths of the approximately 410 genotyped donors. The study aimed to test whether signatures of past pathogen exposure could be identified by cataloging public T cell receptors. The study used immunosequencing to profile the T cell repertoires of approximately 630 subjects and linked those repertoires to cytomegalovirus serostatus. Besides the first cohort of hundreds of subjects, a separate validation cohort made up of 95 to 150 different subjects was used. High-throughput TCR immunosequencing, statistical association of individual TCRs with disease status, and machine learning were combined to predict cytomegalovirus infection status. A later analysis re-examined previously published TCR beta repertoires from 500 to 700 donors and added high-resolution HLA genotyping to investigate patterns of TCR occurrence. In the later analysis, no new phenotypic data were used to find candidate immune exposures; instead, reliance was placed on TCR beta sequences and their occurrence across donors. To decide whether each TCR beta V gene segment behaved as functional or pseudogenic, an earlier analysis of some 580 of the donors relied on high-throughput TCR beta sequencing. Alongside the repertoire data, information on donor age, sex, ethnicity and CMV serostatus was compiled. A later genetic analysis used genome-wide SNP genotypes for about 65% of the roughly 670 donors, treating that subset as a discovery cohort. Every repertoire in the discovery cohort had been generated on one and the same sequencing platform. HLA typing included class I and class II loci at four-digit resolution. The number of typed donors differed by locus: roughly 620-640 for A, B, C, DRB1 and DQB1; 522 for DQA1; roughly 600 for DPA1; and 400 to 480 for DPB1. Roughly five DR-DQ haplotypes were treated as single units for association and clustering because of strong linkage in the cohort. Among some 410 genotyped donors of the cohort, an average of around 240,000 unique TCR beta nucleotide sequences were sequenced per donor, 15% to 20% of them non-productive.

Beyond this particular receptor, the publication reports: This cohort had only TCR beta chains sequenced, and the lack of alpha or paired-chain data limited which features could be detected. A total of about 180 TCR beta chains were listed by the study as associated with cytomegalovirus. Because the 87-base-pair reads could not distinguish some IMGT-functional V segments, including TRBV6-2 and TRBV6-3, those segments were excluded. Roughly uniform sequencing depth across donors was assumed in presence/absence analyses, although this assumption may not hold. Most TCR sequences were seen in very few donors, while some public TCRs were found in many individuals. A later genetic analysis reported fewer N-insertions in productive TCRs among donors in an Asian-associated ancestry cluster than the roughly 700-donor mean. In both the original and validation cohorts, the classifier was reported to diagnose cytomegalovirus status with high specificity and sensitivity. Linkage disequilibrium might explain the correlated functional status among segregating V segments, but an unknown experimental factor could not be excluded. HLA typing was unavailable for some donors at each locus, so association tests used only the typed subset. A further reported finding was that TCR beta sequences accurately predicted the HLA-A and HLA-B alleles for most subjects in the first cohort. When HLA alleles, especially DR and DQ, strongly co-occurred, attributing TCR associations to individual alleles was difficult. An association between a missense DCLRE1C variant and V-gene and J-gene trimming of TCR beta chains was found in a later genetic analysis and replicated in an independent cohort. Immune exposure information for the cohort was limited to CMV serostatus. In a later analysis, most CMV-associated TCR beta chains were found to appear HLA-restricted, with HLA associations seemingly driven largely by CMV exposure. According to a later analysis, parvovirus B19, influenza, CMV and Epstein-Barr virus appeared linked to several top co-occurrence clusters. A later analysis associated roughly 17,000 TCR beta sequences with specific HLA alleles at a false discovery rate of 0.05. According to a later analysis, TCR association rates differed among HLA loci, with DRB1 alleles showing the most associated TCRs and HLA-C alleles showing the fewest. A few of the identified cytomegalovirus-associated TCR beta chains were confirmed in vitro to be specific for cytomegalovirus antigens. The authors suggested that the approach could potentially be generalized to other disease states and immunological phenotypes. In a later analysis, HLA-associated TCR beta chains were found to be more clonally expanded and to have lower generation probabilities than equally common non-associated chains. The sequencing pipeline was judged likely to have produced a cluster of highly shared sequence variants as a technical artifact. Over 15 rarely observed V segments, including chromosome 9 orphons, were excluded from the earlier analysis of 550 to 700 of the donors because counts were too low. Broadly in line with IMGT annotations, most TCR beta V segments showed up in productive rearrangements about 90% or about 30% of the time in an earlier analysis of around 600 of the donors.

Preparation of the library involved the immunoSEQ multiplex PCR assay. For the multiplex PCR, a mixture combining 60 forward primers for TCR Vbeta segments and 13 reverse primers for TCR Jbeta segments was used. A multiplex PCR assay on genomic DNA amplified the CDR3 region of rearranged TCR beta genes. The Illumina HiSeq System was used to sequence the amplified TCR beta libraries as 87-base-pair reads. The study's processing was this. A later analysis counted around 72 million unique TCR beta chains across the 700 or so repertoires, and 9 million to 14 million of these chains were shared by at least two donors. Raw reads were error-corrected and collapsed into unique sequences by a nearest-neighbor algorithm in which closely related sequences were merged to remove PCR and sequencing errors. Alignment of CDR3 sequences to IMGT reference sequences was used to assign V, D and J gene segments. Each retained sequence needed at least a six-nucleotide match to both a V gene segment and a J gene segment. Rearrangements were classified as productive when the CDR3 lacked stop codons and remained in frame with V and J, and all other rearrangements were classified as non-productive. CDR3 was defined according to IMGT convention as the region running from the second conserved V-encoded cysteine to the conserved J-encoded phenylalanine. In an earlier analysis of around 640 of the donors, sequences lacking an unambiguous match to a single V gene segment were excluded. An earlier analysis of about 600 of the donors called V segments functional above 56.7% productive rearrangements and segregating when the between-donor standard deviation exceeded 5%. A statistical classification framework was built to diagnose cytomegalovirus status from the catalog of TCR beta chain sequences. In a later analysis, TCR nucleotide sequences were compared against IMGT/GENE-DB human TR gene sequences so that V and J genes could be assigned. In a later analysis, CDR3 sequences and most-parsimonious VDJ recombination scenarios were assigned using the TCRdist pipeline. A later analysis defined each TCR beta chain by its CDR3 amino acid sequence plus V-gene family, and excluded reads lacking a unique V-gene family. To address suspected cross-contamination and a sequencing artifact, a later analysis removed 592 highly shared, low-generation-probability nucleotide sequences. A later analysis calculated a clonal expansion index for each public chain from normalized within-repertoire ranks of inferred template counts. A later analysis computed generation probabilities with a VDJ recombination model fitted to out-of-frame rearrangements, and checked the results against IGoR. In a later analysis, TCR-TCR, TCR-HLA and TCR-CMV co-occurrence was scored with hypergeometric tests, and a repertoire-size bias correction was applied to TCR pairs. A later analysis estimated false discovery rates by permuting HLA or CMV assignments 20 times. A later analysis grouped co-occurring TCRs with DBSCAN, adding TCRdist sequence similarity when clustering within HLA-allele-positive subsets. For co-occurrence clustering, repertoires with fewer than 30,000 or more than 120,000 public chains were excluded, along with about five repertoires with anomalous nucleotide sharing. TCRdb retrieved this table from immuneACCESS and kept in-frame rearrangements only. Not all clones are present; in checked studies, unresolved V genes account for under half, and no reason is known for the remainder. V, J and clone size were drawn from that table, and D and trimming were deduced from the DNA. The sample includes 160,000 or so clones, with roughly three quarters observed a single time. In total, the top ten clones hold about 9.5% of the sample.

The CDR3 runs 13 amino acids, cysteine and phenylalanine included. Kept here is only the CDR3 DNA, which spans 39 bases and is read in frame from base 1. CDR1 and CDR2, looked up from the germline V gene, are MNHNS and SASEGT. V lost 7 bases and J lost 2 bases; the stretch between them is 9 bases long. The cohort was made up of under 800 healthy bone marrow donors. At the time of sampling, every cohort member was nominally healthy, though immune exposures that went unrecorded were likely present. The donor was CMV seropositive and belonged to the group of 250 to 350 seropositive cohort members. A peripheral blood sample was collected from each donor, and TCR beta sequencing was performed on peripheral blood mononuclear cells. Genomic DNA extraction from the blood cell samples was performed with the Qiagen DNeasy Blood Extraction Kit. A remark on this clone: Its target antigen remains unknown. Base qualities are not recorded, but no much larger clone differs from it by a single base.

The rearrangement combines TRBV6-1 with TRBJ1-3; too little of a D gene remains to name it. The sample taken for sequencing was PBMCs. This TCR derives from a young man in good health and CMV-seropositive. The nucleotides are TGTGCCAGCAAAGACACGGCTGGAAACACCATATATTTT. It translates as CASKDTAGNTIYF.